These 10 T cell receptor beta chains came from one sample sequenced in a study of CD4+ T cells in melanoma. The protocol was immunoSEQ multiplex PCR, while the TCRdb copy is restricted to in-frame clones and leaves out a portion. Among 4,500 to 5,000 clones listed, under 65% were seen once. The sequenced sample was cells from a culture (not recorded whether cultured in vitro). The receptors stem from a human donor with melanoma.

CDR3 loop: CACHGGTPPGYGYTF. The CDR3 DNA is TGTGCCTGCCATGGAGGGACCCCTCCGGGCTATGGCTACACCTTC. The V and J genes are TRBV30 and TRBJ1-2; tentatively, D is TRBD1 (5 bases). Trimming removed 6 bases from V and 4 bases from J, with 21 bases in between. Germline V gene data show CDR1 as GTSNPN and CDR2 as SVGIG (reference sequence). The CDR3 consists of 15 residues.

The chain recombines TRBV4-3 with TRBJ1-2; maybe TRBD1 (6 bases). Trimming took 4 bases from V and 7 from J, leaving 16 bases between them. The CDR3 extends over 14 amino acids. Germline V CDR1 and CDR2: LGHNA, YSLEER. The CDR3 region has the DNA TGCGCCAGCAGCCGAAGGACAGAGCCTTTTGGCTACACCTTC. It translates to CASSRRTEPFGYTF.

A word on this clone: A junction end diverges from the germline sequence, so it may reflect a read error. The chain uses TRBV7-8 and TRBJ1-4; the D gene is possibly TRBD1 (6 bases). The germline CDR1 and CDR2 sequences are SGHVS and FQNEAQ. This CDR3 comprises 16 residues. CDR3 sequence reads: CASSFWTERAKEKLFF. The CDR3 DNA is TGTGCCAGCAGCTTCTGGACAGAGAGGGCTAAGGAAAAACTGTTTTTT. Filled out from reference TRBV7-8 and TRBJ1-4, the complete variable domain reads GAGVSQSPRYKVAKRGQDVALRCDPISGHVSLFWYQQALGQGPEFLTYFQNEAQLDKSGLPSDRFFAERPEGSVSTLKIQRTQQEDSAVYLCASSFWTERAKEKLFFGSGTQLSVL.

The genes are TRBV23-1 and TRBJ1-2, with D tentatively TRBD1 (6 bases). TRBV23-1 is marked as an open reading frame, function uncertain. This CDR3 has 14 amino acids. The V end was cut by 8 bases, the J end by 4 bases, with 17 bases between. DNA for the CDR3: TGCGCCAGCGGACTTTGGACAGAGATCTATGGCTACACCTTC. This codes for CASGLWTEIYGYTF.

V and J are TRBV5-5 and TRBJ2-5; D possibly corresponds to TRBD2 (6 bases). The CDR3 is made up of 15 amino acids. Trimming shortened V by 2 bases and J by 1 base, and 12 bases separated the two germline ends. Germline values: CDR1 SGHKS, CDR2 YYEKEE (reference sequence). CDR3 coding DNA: TGTGCCAGCAGCTTTTGGGGCGGGGTCCAAGAGACCCAGTACTTC. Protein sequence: CASSFWGGVQETQYF.

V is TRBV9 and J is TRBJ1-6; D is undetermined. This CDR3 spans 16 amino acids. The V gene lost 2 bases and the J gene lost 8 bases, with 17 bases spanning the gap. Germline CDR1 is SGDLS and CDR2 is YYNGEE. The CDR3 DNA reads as TGTGCCAGCAGCGTGAACGACGGACCGGGCTATTCACCCCTCCACTTT. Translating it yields CASSVNDGPGYSPLHF.

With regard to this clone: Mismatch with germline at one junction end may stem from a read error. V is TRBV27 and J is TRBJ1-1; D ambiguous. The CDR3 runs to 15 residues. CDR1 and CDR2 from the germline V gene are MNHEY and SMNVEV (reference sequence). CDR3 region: CASSLTAGPNTESFF. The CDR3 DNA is TGTGCCAGCAGTTTAACGGCAGGCCCGAACACTGAATCTTTCTTT.

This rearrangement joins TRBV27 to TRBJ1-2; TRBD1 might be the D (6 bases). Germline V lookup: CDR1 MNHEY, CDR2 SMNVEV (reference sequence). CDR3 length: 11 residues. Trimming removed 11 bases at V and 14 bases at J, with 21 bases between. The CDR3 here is CAAGGAGRETF. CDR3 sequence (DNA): TGTGCCGCGGGGGGGGCAGGTCGAGAAACCTTC.

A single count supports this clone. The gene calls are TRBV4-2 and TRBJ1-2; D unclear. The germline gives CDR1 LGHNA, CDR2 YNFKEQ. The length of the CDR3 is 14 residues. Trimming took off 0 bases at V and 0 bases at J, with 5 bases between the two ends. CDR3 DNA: TGTGCCAGCAGCCAAGAATCAGCTAACTATGGCTACACCTTC. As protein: CASSQESANYGYTF.

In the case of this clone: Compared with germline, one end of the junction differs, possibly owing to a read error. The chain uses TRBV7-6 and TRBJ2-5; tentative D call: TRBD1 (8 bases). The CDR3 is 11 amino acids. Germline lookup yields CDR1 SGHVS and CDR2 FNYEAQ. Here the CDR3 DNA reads TGTGCCAGCAGCCTTGAACAGGGGGGGAACTTC. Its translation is CASSLEQGGNF.